This is a list of T cell receptor beta chains from one sample in a study of T cell responses to AZD1222 COVID-19 vaccine. Sequencing was performed with immunoSEQ multiplex PCR; in TCRdb, only in-frame clones are kept and a portion is missing. The data show approximately 200,000 clones, approximately 93% seen once. This specimen was peripheral blood, taken 28 days after the second AZD1222 dose. These receptors originate from an adult who received the AZD1222 COVID-19 vaccine. Both conserved end residues are part of each CDR3. A D gene is named only where the DNA matches it firmly. Expanded clones get a size class; other rows say once, few or many, or leave the size out.

d_call j_call clone_size v_call cdr3_aa cdr3_nt
- TRBJ1-3 - TRBV11-2 CASSLELYGNTIYF TGTGCCAGCAGCTTAGAATTATATGGAAACACCATATATTTT
TRBD1 TRBJ1-1 once TRBV3-1/TRBV3-2 CASSQDPRTGGVAFF TGTGCCAGCAGCCAAGATCCGAGGACAGGGGGGGTAGCTTTCTTT
- TRBJ1-3 few TRBV28 CASSHDSAGNTIYF TGTGCCAGCAGTCATGACAGTGCCGGAAACACCATATATTTT
- TRBJ1-2 - TRBV6-6 CASSHTTVLYGYTF TGTGCCAGCAGTCACACGACAGTACTCTATGGCTACACCTTC
- TRBJ1-5 - TRBV28 CASSFGSNQPQHF TGTGCCAGCAGTTTTGGGAGCAATCAGCCCCAGCATTTT
- TRBJ1-5 - TRBV2 CASSENRGSNQPQHF TGTGCCAGCAGTGAAAATCGGGGTTCCAATCAGCCCCAGCATTTT
TRBD1 TRBJ2-2 few TRBV5-4 CASSLAGQPTGELFF TGTGCCAGCAGCTTGGCGGGACAGCCCACCGGGGAGCTGTTTTTT
- TRBJ2-1 - TRBV7-2 CASSLEGYYNEQFF TGTGCCAGCAGCTTAGAGGGCTACTACAATGAGCAGTTCTTC
TRBD2 TRBJ2-3 - TRBV4-2 CASSPGAGGPQAGTQYF TGTGCCAGCAGCCCCGGAGCGGGGGGCCCCCAGGCAGGTACGCAGTATTTT
TRBD1 TRBJ1-1 - TRBV27 CASSLTGSTTEAFF TGTGCCAGCAGTTTGACAGGGTCCACCACTGAAGCTTTCTTT
- TRBJ1-5 - TRBV7-2 CASSLTTGQPQHF TGTGCCAGCAGCCTAACTACAGGTCAGCCCCAGCATTTT
TRBD2 TRBJ2-3 - TRBV11-2 CASTPRGTTDTQYF TGTGCCAGCACCCCGCGGGGGACCACAGATACGCAGTATTTT
- TRBJ1-2 - TRBV6-5 CASSSTLADRGYTF TGTGCCAGCAGTTCCACCCTTGCTGACCGGGGCTACACCTTC